This is a list of T cell receptor beta chains from one sample in a study of blood T cells in healthy people across ages. TCRdb itself ran the 5' RACE reads through MiXCR, one entry per CDR3 protein. The data contain roughly 2 million distinct CDR3 sequences, roughly 50% of them singletons. The sample consisted of blood. These TCRs come from a middle-aged woman in good health. The CDR3 runs from the conserved cysteine through the conserved F or W. D genes are given only for firm matches. Where a row states a size, it is once, few, many or the class of an expanded clone; other rows omit it.

CDR3nt,CDR3aa,j_gene,v_gene,abundance,d_gene
TGCAGTGCTAGAGATTACACCGGGACAGGCATCCAAGAGACCCAGTACTTC,CSARDYTGTGIQETQYF,TRBJ2-5,TRBV20-1,NA,TRBD1
TGTGCCAGCAGCTTAGACGAGGGTGGGCAGTTCTTC,CASSLDEGGQFF,TRBJ2-1,TRBV7-2,many,NA
TGTGCCAGCAGCTTATCCAGCGGAGCAGGCCAAGAGACCCAGTACTTC,CASSLSSGAGQETQYF,TRBJ2-5,TRBV7-2,few,NA
TGTGCCAGCAGTGACCCTGCAGGGGCGGTGAACTATGGCTACACCTTC,CASSDPAGAVNYGYTF,TRBJ1-2,TRBV2,few,NA
TGCGCCAGCAGCCTTCTGCCCCATGGGGACTCAGATACGCAGTATTTT,CASSLLPHGDSDTQYF,TRBJ2-3,TRBV4-3,once,NA
TGTGCCAGCAGCGTAGGAGGGGGTGCCTCACCCCTCCACTTT,CASSVGGGASPLHF,TRBJ1-6,TRBV9,NA,NA
TGCGCCAGCAGCCCCGGGACTAGCGGGGATTCCTACAATGAGCAGTACTTC,CASSPGTSGDSYNEQYF,TRBJ2-7,TRBV4-3,NA,TRBD2
TGTGCCAGCAGTCATACCCAGCCCCAGCATTTT,CASSHTQPQHF,TRBJ1-5,TRBV27,NA,NA
TGTGCCAGCATCTCGCAGGATGAAAAACTGTTTTTT,CASISQDEKLFF,TRBJ1-4,TRBV12-3/TRBV12-4,NA,NA
TGTGCCACCACAGTTACAAGCCGTGGACAGGGTTACAATGAGCAGTTCTTC,CATTVTSRGQGYNEQFF,TRBJ2-1,TRBV6-5,NA,TRBD1
TGTGCCAGCAGTTTTCGACAGGGTAACCAGCCCCAGCATTTT,CASSFRQGNQPQHF,TRBJ1-5,TRBV6-6,few,TRBD1
TGTGCCAGCAGCCAAGATATCCCCTACGAGCAGTACTTC,CASSQDIPYEQYF,TRBJ2-7,TRBV4-2,few,NA
TGTGCCAGCAGCGACACCGGACAGGGGAAGACCCAGTACTTC,CASSDTGQGKTQYF,TRBJ2-5,TRBV9,NA,TRBD1
TGTGCCAGCACCTTGGGAGGGGGCGAGCAGTACTTC,CASTLGGGEQYF,TRBJ2-7,TRBV12-3/TRBV12-4,NA,NA
TGCGCCAGCAGCGGTGGGGGGGTTGGGTCCTACAATGAGCAGTTCTTC,CASSGGGVGSYNEQFF,TRBJ2-1,TRBV5-1,NA,TRBD2
TGCAGCGTCCACGGACTAGCGGGGGAGCAACATCGGGATACGCAGTATTTT,CSVHGLAGEQHRDTQYF,TRBJ2-3,TRBV29-1,NA,TRBD2
TGTGCCAGCAGCTTAATAGATAACAATGAGCAGTTCTTC,CASSLIDNNEQFF,TRBJ2-1,TRBV7-9,few,NA
TGCAGTGCTAGGGACGGCCCGGCGATTTCTGGGGCCAGCGTCCTGACTTTC,CSARDGPAISGASVLTF,TRBJ2-6,TRBV20-1,NA,NA